This T cell receptor (beta chain) was recorded in a study of blood T cell repertoires in COVID-19. Background on the study: The United States, Italy and Spain were the sources of the acute and convalescent COVID-19 samples. The analysed material was cDNA or gDNA that came from T cells, B-cell-depleted T cells, or PBMCs.

In the authors' methods: Reference gene primers were amplified, and this amplification served to estimate nucleated cell counts. The repertoire was sequenced with immunoSEQ multiplex PCR; TCRdb's copy has only in-frame clones and lacks some. D and trimming were read from the DNA, whereas the V and J calls and clone size are those reported in that table. This sample has over 250,000 clones; 75% to 90% occur once, and the top ten carry roughly 6.1%. V lost 1 base, J lost 4 bases, and 2 bases stayed unmatched. CDR1 is SGHDN, CDR2 FVKESK, per germline. This CDR3 has 15 amino acids. Seattle's enrolled individuals joined amid active infection and were then monitored longitudinally.

The chain links TRBV14 to TRBJ2-2, with TRBD2 matching 8 bases. Sample: peripheral blood. This sequence was found in a woman aged 50 to 60 with COVID-19, enrolled during active disease. CDR3 residues: CASSQVLAGTGELFF. CDR3 in DNA: TGTGCCAGCAGCCAAGTCCTAGCGGGCACCGGGGAGCTGTTTTTT. The whole variable domain, remainder taken from reference TRBV14 and TRBJ2-2, is EAGVTQFPSHSVIEKGQTVTLRCDPISGHDNLYWYRRVMGKEIKFLLHFVKESKQDESGMPNNRFLAERTGGTYSTLKVQPAELEDSGVYFCASSQVLAGTGELFFGEGSRLTVL.